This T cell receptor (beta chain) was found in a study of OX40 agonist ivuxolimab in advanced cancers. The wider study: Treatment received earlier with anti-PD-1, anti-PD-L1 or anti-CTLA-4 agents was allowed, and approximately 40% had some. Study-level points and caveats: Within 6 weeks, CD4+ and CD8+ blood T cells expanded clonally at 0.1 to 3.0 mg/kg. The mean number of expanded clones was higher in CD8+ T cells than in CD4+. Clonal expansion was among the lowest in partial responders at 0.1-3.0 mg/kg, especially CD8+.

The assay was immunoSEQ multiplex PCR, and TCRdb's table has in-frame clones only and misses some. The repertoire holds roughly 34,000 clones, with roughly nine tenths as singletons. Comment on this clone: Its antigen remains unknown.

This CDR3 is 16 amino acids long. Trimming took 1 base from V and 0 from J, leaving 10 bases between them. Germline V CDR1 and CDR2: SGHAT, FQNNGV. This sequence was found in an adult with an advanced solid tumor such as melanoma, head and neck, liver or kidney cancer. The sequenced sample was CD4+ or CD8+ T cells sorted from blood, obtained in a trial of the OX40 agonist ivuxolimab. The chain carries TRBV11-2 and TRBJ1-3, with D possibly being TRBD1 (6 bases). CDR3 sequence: CASSLAQGLSGNTIYF. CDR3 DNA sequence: TGTGCCAGCAGCTTAGCTCAGGGGCTCTCTGGAAACACCATATATTTT.